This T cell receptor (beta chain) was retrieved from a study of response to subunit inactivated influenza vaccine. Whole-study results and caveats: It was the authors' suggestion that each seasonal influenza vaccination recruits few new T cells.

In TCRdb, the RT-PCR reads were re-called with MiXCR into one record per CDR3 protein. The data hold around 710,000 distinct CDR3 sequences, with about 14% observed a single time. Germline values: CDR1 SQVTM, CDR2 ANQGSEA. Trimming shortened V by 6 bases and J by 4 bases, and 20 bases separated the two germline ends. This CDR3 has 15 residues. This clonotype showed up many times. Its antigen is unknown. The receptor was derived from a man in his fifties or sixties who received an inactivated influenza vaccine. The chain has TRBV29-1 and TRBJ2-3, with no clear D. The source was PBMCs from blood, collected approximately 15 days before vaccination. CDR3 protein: CSVQEFGIGSDTQYF. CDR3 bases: TGCAGCGTGCAAGAATTTGGTATAGGGTCAGATACGCAGTATTTT.